The 18 T cell receptor beta chains below were found in one sample sequenced in a study of blood T cell repertoires in COVID-19. The assay was immunoSEQ multiplex PCR, and TCRdb's table has in-frame clones only and misses some. This table has 200,000 to 250,000 clones, about 83% appearing once. Sequencing was carried out using peripheral blood. These receptors all stem from a woman between 25 and 40 years old with COVID-19, enrolled during active disease.

J is TRBJ1-1 and V is TRBV29-1; weak D call: TRBD1 (5 bases). Germline-derived CDR1 and CDR2 are SQVTM and ANQGSEA. Trimming removed 4 bases at V and 0 bases at J, with 15 bases between. The length of the CDR3 is 15 residues. The CDR3 is CSVAQALGMNTEAFF. CDR3 DNA: TGCAGCGTTGCACAGGCGCTGGGGATGAACACTGAAGCTTTCTTT.

Concerning this clone: Within the sample, other DNA sequences also encode this same CDR3. The chain recombines TRBV9 with TRBJ2-5, with TRBD2 matching over 9 bases. Trimming removed 1 base from V and 4 bases from J; junction bases left unmatched: 2. CDR1 and CDR2 (germline): SGDLS, YYNGEE. This CDR3 region has 14 residues. The CDR3 region has the DNA TGTGCCAGCAGCGTAAGTAGCGGGGGAGAGACCCAGTACTTC. It encodes CASSVSSGGETQYF.

The rearrangement joins TRBV7-2 to TRBJ2-1, with D tentatively TRBD2 (6 bases). Trimming left V 7 bases short and J 5 bases short, with 18 bases between. CDR1 SGHTA and CDR2 FQGNSA come from the germline V gene. The CDR3 consists of 15 residues. As DNA, the CDR3 is TGTGCCAGCAACCCTGGGGGAGGAGGCGACAATGAGCAGTTCTTC. Its protein product is CASNPGGGGDNEQFF.

This chain uses TRBV2 with TRBJ1-5, with a tentative D call TRBD1 (5 bases). The CDR3 length is 14 residues. With 4 bases removed from V and 0 bases from J, the gap between germline ends came to 7 bases. Germline CDR1 SNHLY, CDR2 FYNNEI. This chain's CDR3 is CASSVGGSNQPQHF. CDR3 in DNA: TGTGCCAGCAGTGTCGGGGGTAGCAATCAGCCCCAGCATTTT.

CDR3 in DNA: TGCGCCAGCAGCCAAGGCAGGGAATCCACCATATATTTT. Translating it yields CASSQGRESTIYF. This chain joins TRBV4-1 and TRBJ1-3, with TRBD1 as a possible D gene (5 bases). Per the germline V gene, CDR1 is MGHRA and CDR2 is YSYEKL. The CDR3 is made up of 13 amino acids. Trimming took off 1 base at V and 9 bases at J, with 10 bases between the two ends.

The V call is TRBV21-1, the J call TRBJ2-3; the D call in the table, TRBD2, was not verified against the DNA. TRBV21-1 is reported as a pseudogene. This CDR3 contains 15 residues. Here the CDR3 reads CASNIRAGPTDTQYF. CDR3 DNA sequence: TGTGCCAGCAACATTAGAGCGGGCCCCACAGATACGCAGTATTTT.

The chain combines TRBV6-4 with TRBJ2-3, with 10 bases identical to TRBD2. Trimming at V came to 6 bases and at J to 0 bases, leaving 3 bases not matched to a gene. The CDR3 has 15 residues. Germline V gene lookup returns CDR1 MRHNA and CDR2 SNTAGT. CDR3 bases: TGTGCCAGCAGCCTACTAGCGGGGAGCACAGATACGCAGTATTTT. It yields the protein CASSLLAGSTDTQYF.

The chain uses TRBV19 and TRBJ1-2, with 9 bases lining up with TRBD1. Germline CDR1 is LNHDA and CDR2 is SQIVND (reference sequence). There are 12 residues in the CDR3. J lost 13 bases, V lost 4 bases, and 7 bases had no gene match. For the CDR3, the DNA is TGTGCCAGTAGTACCTTCCGGGACAGGGTCACCTTC. Protein sequence: CASSTFRDRVTF.

The V gene is TRBV11-3, the J gene TRBJ2-5; 8 bases line up with TRBD2. J gave up 2 bases and V 0 bases, and 5 bases lay outside the gene matches. Per germline, CDR1 SGHNT and CDR2 YENEEA. The length of the CDR3 is 16 residues. The DNA for the CDR3 is TGTGCCAGCAGCTTAGACGGGGGGGGCCCTCAAGAGACCCAGTACTTC. Translation: CASSLDGGGPQETQYF.

This chain joins TRBV15 and TRBJ2-1; 10 bases match TRBD2. V shed 0 bases and J 8 bases; nucleotides not matched to a gene: 10. Germline V gives CDR1 LNHNV, CDR2 YYDKDF (reference sequence). The CDR3 has 17 residues. In nucleotides, the CDR3 is TGTGCCACCAGCAGAGACTCCCCCACTAGCGGGAACTATGAGCAGTTCTTC. This encodes CATSRDSPTSGNYEQFF.

V usage is TRBV30 and J usage is TRBJ1-6; 7 bases agree with TRBD1. V lost 0 bases to trimming and J lost 7 bases; unmatched junction nucleotides: 3. CDR3 length: 14 amino acids. In germline, CDR1 is GTSNPN, CDR2 SVGIG (reference sequence). CDR3 DNA sequence: TGTGCCTGGAGTGTAAACAGGGGAAATTCACCCCTCCACTTT. Translating gives CAWSVNRGNSPLHF.

In DNA, the CDR3 is TGTGCCAGCAGTTACCGCGGGACCTTCTCTGGAAACACCATATATTTT. Protein product: CASSYRGTFSGNTIYF. The chain employs TRBV6-5 and TRBJ1-3; D is perhaps TRBD1 (5 bases). The CDR3 length is 16 residues. Germline V gene lookup returns CDR1 MNHEY and CDR2 SVGAGI. V gave up 2 bases and J gave up 0 bases, with 11 bases separating them.

This clone was observed once. The V and J genes are TRBV7-6 and TRBJ2-7; D perhaps matches TRBD1 (6 bases). Germline-derived CDR1 and CDR2 are SGHVS and FNYEAQ. The length of the CDR3 is 13 residues. Trimming took off 0 bases at V and 3 bases at J, with 6 bases between the two ends. The CDR3 loop is CASSLAQGYEQYF. CDR3 coding DNA: TGTGCCAGCAGCTTAGCACAGGGCTACGAGCAGTACTTC.

As DNA, the CDR3 is TGTGCCATCAGTGAGGGGCAAAGGGGGCCGCCAGGCTACACCTTC. Protein product: CAISEGQRGPPGYTF. The rearrangement uses TRBV10-3 and TRBJ1-2; the match to TRBD1 covers 7 bases. The CDR3 totals 15 residues. Germline CDR1 ENHRY, CDR2 SYGVKD. J was trimmed by 8 bases and V by 2 bases; bases with no gene match: 11.

This chain connects TRBV30 to TRBJ1-1, with D possibly being TRBD1 (6 bases). The CDR3 contains 14 residues. Germline CDR1 and CDR2: GTSNPN and SVGIG (reference sequence). Trimming took off 0 bases at V and 3 bases at J, with 11 bases between the two ends. CDR3 residues: CAWSVMYRDTEAFF. The CDR3 DNA follows: TGTGCCTGGAGTGTAATGTACAGGGACACTGAAGCTTTCTTT.

The chain recombines TRBV6-5 with TRBJ1-1; no firm D call. CDR3 length equals 14 residues. Trimming took 6 bases from V and 3 from J, leaving 14 bases between them. Germline assignment: CDR1 MNHEY and CDR2 SVGAGI. CDR3 amino acids: CASRGGLPHTEAFF. Here the CDR3 DNA reads TGTGCCAGCAGAGGAGGACTCCCGCACACTGAAGCTTTCTTT.

This chain uses TRBV2 with TRBJ1-2; 8 nucleotides match TRBD1. Germline V gives CDR1 SNHLY, CDR2 FYNNEI. V dropped 3 bases and J dropped 2; count of bases not matched to a gene: 11. The CDR3 length is 17 residues. The DNA for the CDR3 is TGTGCCAGCAGTGACCTCGACAGGGGTTCGAACAACTATGGCTACACCTTC. Translation: CASSDLDRGSNNYGYTF.

This clone was recorded once. V gene TRBV5-1 combines with J gene TRBJ2-2; the D is unclear. In germline, CDR1 is SGHRS, CDR2 YFSETQ. V was pared by 4 bases and J by 1 base, with 14 bases between. This CDR3 has 16 amino acids. The CDR3 spells CASSPEARQNTGELFF. For the CDR3, the DNA is TGCGCCAGCAGCCCAGAAGCCCGACAGAACACCGGGGAGCTGTTTTTT.